What follows are 13 T cell receptor beta chains derived from one specimen sequenced in a study of T cell responses to AZD1222 COVID-19 vaccine. TCRdb's table, derived via immunoSEQ multiplex PCR, lists solely in-frame clones and lacks some. The data contain 120,000 to 150,000 clones, roughly 87% of them singletons. The material sequenced was peripheral blood, taken 28 days after the second AZD1222 dose. These TCRs come from an adult who received the AZD1222 COVID-19 vaccine.

The chain is built from TRBV6-5 and TRBJ2-7; 7 bases fit TRBD1. V trimming: 7 bases; J trimming: 5 bases; junction bases outside the gene matches: 8. Germline V gives CDR1 MNHEY, CDR2 SVGAGI. The CDR3 runs 13 residues. In DNA, the CDR3 is TGTGCCAGCAAACAGGGGCAGGGTAACGAGCAGTACTTC. As protein: CASKQGQGNEQYF.

The chain couples TRBV10-3 to TRBJ2-1; D possibly corresponds to TRBD2 (5 bases). CDR3 length equals 12 residues. With 1 base removed from V and 8 bases from J, the gap between germline ends came to 6 bases. The germline gives CDR1 ENHRY, CDR2 SYGVKD. CDR3 nucleotides: TGTGCCATCAGTGAGTGGGGAGATGAGCAGTTCTTC. Protein sequence: CAISEWGDEQFF.

This clone was detected only a few times. This chain links TRBV30 with TRBJ1-4; D may be TRBD1 (6 bases). The germline gives CDR1 GTSNPN, CDR2 SVGIG (reference sequence). Trimming removed 4 bases from V and 5 bases from J, with 11 bases in between. The CDR3 covers 13 residues. The CDR3 sequence is CAWNRDGNEKLFF. CDR3 sequence (DNA): TGTGCCTGGAACAGGGACGGAAATGAAAAACTGTTTTTT.

The chain employs TRBV6-5 and TRBJ1-5, with D hard to call. Germline loops: CDR1 MNHEY, CDR2 SVGAGI. The V end lost 7 bases, the J end lost 0 bases, and 10 bases lay between the germline ends. CDR3 length: 14 residues. CDR3 bases: TGTGCCAGCACTCCGGGGTATAGCAATCAGCCCCAGCATTTT. This codes for CASTPGYSNQPQHF.

The chain carries TRBV6-5 and TRBJ2-3; 8 bases agree with TRBD2. Trimming took 6 bases from V and 0 from J; bases not matched to a gene: 5. The CDR3 contains 15 residues. Germline V gene sequence: CDR1 MNHEY, CDR2 SVGAGI. The DNA for the CDR3 is TGTGCCAGCAGATCTAGCGGGTATAGCACAGATACGCAGTATTTT. Translated: CASRSSGYSTDTQYF.

The chain employs TRBV4-3 and TRBJ2-3; 7 bases are a match to TRBD2. Germline loops: CDR1 LGHNA, CDR2 YSLEER. There are 17 residues in the CDR3. V was clipped by 1 base and J by 0 bases; unmatched bases: 7. The CDR3 DNA is TGCGCCAGCAGCCAAGGTCTAGCGGTCGTTAGCACAGATACGCAGTATTTT. As protein: CASSQGLAVVSTDTQYF.

The gene calls are TRBV15 and TRBJ2-1, with D unresolved. Deletions cut 0 bases from V and 5 bases from J, with 11 bases between. The CDR3 is made up of 15 amino acids. In germline, CDR1 is LNHNV, CDR2 YYDKDF (reference sequence). The CDR3 bases are TGTGCCACCAGCAGAGATCTGGGGAATCACAATGAGCAGTTCTTC. This codes for CATSRDLGNHNEQFF.

The chain couples TRBV9 to TRBJ2-6; D unresolved. Germline values: CDR1 SGDLS, CDR2 YYNGEE. The CDR3 sequence is 14 residues long. Between the trimmed V and J ends, which lost 3 bases and 4 bases, there was a span of 8 bases. CDR3: CASSAGTGANVLTF. CDR3 coding DNA: TGTGCCAGCAGCGCCGGAACCGGGGCCAACGTCCTGACTTTC.

The chain has TRBV18 and TRBJ1-4; no reliable D call. The V end was cut by 3 bases, the J end by 0 bases, with 14 bases between. The V gene's germline CDR1 is KGHSH and CDR2 LQKENI. The CDR3 length is 17 residues. This CDR3 is CASSPSTLSPTNEKLFF. In DNA, the CDR3 is TGTGCCAGCTCACCCTCTACTTTAAGCCCAACTAATGAAAAACTGTTTTTT. Based on the CDR3 plus reference TRBV18 and TRBJ1-4, the full variable domain is NAGVMQNPRHLVRRRGQEARLRCSPMKGHSHVYWYRQLPEEGLKFMVYLQKENIIDESGMPKERFSAEFPKEGPSILRIQQVVRGDSAAYFCASSPSTLSPTNEKLFFGSGTQLSVL.

The chain joins TRBV6-2 or TRBV6-3 to TRBJ2-6; no firm D call. The V end was cut by 2 bases, the J end by 2 bases, with 7 bases between. This CDR3 spans 15 amino acids. Germline V gene data show CDR1 as MNHEY and CDR2 as SVGEGT. The chain's CDR3 is CASSYGLPGANVLTF. CDR3 sequence (DNA): TGTGCCAGCAGTTACGGCCTCCCTGGGGCCAACGTCCTGACTTTC.

V gene TRBV28 combines with J gene TRBJ2-1, with 9 bases aligning to TRBD2. V lost 6 bases to trimming and J lost 6 bases; unmatched junction nucleotides: 9. This CDR3 is built from 15 residues. CDR1 MDHEN and CDR2 SYDVKM come from the germline V gene. Here the CDR3 DNA reads TGTGCCAGCAGCTCGCCAGCGGGAGGTTTCAATGAGCAGTTCTTC. It yields the protein CASSSPAGGFNEQFF.

The V and J genes are TRBV9 and TRBJ1-1; 7 bases match TRBD1. Germline CDR1 is SGDLS and CDR2 is YYNGEE. The CDR3 is 15 residues long. After removal of 0 bases from V and 2 bases from J, the junction contained 4 bases not matched to a gene. The CDR3 region has the DNA TGTGCCAGCAGCGTAGAATCAGGGGGAAACACTGAAGCTTTCTTT. This translates into CASSVESGGNTEAFF. The variable domain in full, with the rest retrieved from reference TRBV9 and TRBJ1-1, is DSGVTQTPKHLITATGQRVTLRCSPRSGDLSVYWYQQSLDQGLQFLIQYYNGEERAKGNILERFSAQQFPDLHSELNLSSLELGDSALYFCASSVESGGNTEAFFGQGTRLTVV.

This clone was detected once. The CDR3 reads CASSTGASPGNSPLHF. In DNA form, the CDR3 reads TGTGCCAGCAGCACGGGGGCCTCTCCAGGGAATTCACCCCTCCACTTT. The chain combines TRBV5-5 with TRBJ1-6; possible D gene TRBD1, 6 bases. The germline CDR1 and CDR2 sequences are SGHKS and YYEKEE (reference sequence). This CDR3 contains 16 residues. Trimming took 4 bases from V and 7 from J, leaving 18 bases between them.